The clone carrying this T cell receptor (beta chain) was observed once. Its antigen is still unknown. Trimming stripped 1 base from V and 5 bases from J, with 11 bases between. The CDR3 totals 15 residues. The germline gives CDR1 SGHTA, CDR2 FQGNSA. PCR employed 60 Vbeta and 13 Jbeta primers. Measured with immunoSEQ multiplex PCR; TCRdb has only the in-frame clones, and not every one. This table holds fewer than 150,000 clones, 65% to 70% found once. The sample is drawn from a study of cytomegalovirus exposure and HLA in healthy donors. The study's findings and limits: One variant, a missense change in DCLRE1C, was linked in a later analysis to TCR beta V- and J-gene trimming. Association with HLA alleles at 0.05 false discovery rate was found for 15,000 or so TCR beta sequences in a later analysis.

The chain couples TRBV7-2 to TRBJ2-2; D perhaps matches TRBD2 (6 bases). The sequence came from a human donor in good health. Sequenced material: PBMCs. CDR3 sequence reads: CASSLERTMTGELFF. Written as DNA, the CDR3 is TGTGCCAGCAGCTTAGAACGGACTATGACCGGGGAGCTGTTTTTT.